What follows are 22 T cell receptor beta chains derived from one specimen sequenced in a study of T cells in Graves' hyperthyroidism and ophthalmopathy. The investigators amplified TCR beta CDR3 regions from RNA transcripts. TCR CDR3 underwent first-round RT-PCR with the HTBI primer set. TCRdb re-derived calls from the multiplex PCR reads in MiXCR, one entry per CDR3 protein. The table lists around 580,000 distinct CDR3 sequences, over 15% of them singletons, with approximately 18% in the top ten. Sequencing was performed on blood. These receptors came from a young woman with Graves' hyperthyroidism.

The chain employs TRBV3-1 and TRBJ2-2; D is uncertain. CDR1 LGHDT and CDR2 YNNKEL come from the germline V gene (reference sequence). V lost 1 base to trimming and J lost 1 base, with 10 bases between them. The length of the CDR3 is 16 residues. This chain's CDR3 is CASSQVPPGNTGELFF. In nucleotides, the CDR3 is TGTGCCAGCAGCCAAGTGCCACCAGGGAACACCGGGGAGCTGTTTTTT.

There are many counts of this clonotype. The V and J genes are TRBV12-3 or TRBV12-4 and TRBJ1-2; D unresolved. The CDR3 consists of 15 residues. V lost 1 base, J lost 0 bases, and 9 bases lay in between. CDR3 in amino acids: CASSLGVLANYGYTF. DNA of the CDR3: TGTGCCAGCAGTTTAGGGGTGCTAGCTAACTATGGCTACACCTTC.

The chain recombines TRBV5-1 with TRBJ2-7; 10 bases fit TRBD2. The germline gives CDR1 SGHRS, CDR2 YFSETQ. The ends lost 1 base at V and 6 bases at J; junction bases unmatched: 10. This CDR3 contains 16 residues. This chain's CDR3 is CASSLQVAGGPIEQYF. The CDR3 region has the DNA TGCGCCAGCAGCTTGCAGGTAGCGGGGGGTCCCATCGAGCAGTACTTC.

V is TRBV6-5 and J is TRBJ1-2, with no clear D. This CDR3 contains 14 residues. V was pared by 0 bases and J by 6 bases, with 11 bases between. Germline V lookup: CDR1 MNHEY, CDR2 SVGAGI. The CDR3 is CASSYSISGDGYTF. DNA of the CDR3: TGTGCCAGCAGTTACTCGATCTCTGGCGATGGCTACACCTTC.

The chain combines TRBV4-3 with TRBJ2-5; 8 bases are shared with TRBD2. Per germline, CDR1 LGHNA and CDR2 YSLEER. V gave up 3 bases and J gave up 3 bases; unmatched junction bases: 12. This CDR3 contains 17 residues. CDR3: CASSHTRGGSGKETQYF. CDR3 sequence (DNA): TGCGCCAGCAGCCACACCCGGGGGGGGTCTGGGAAAGAGACCCAGTACTTC.

This chain uses TRBV6-1 with TRBJ2-5, with 12 bases identical to TRBD2. CDR1 is MNHNS, CDR2 SASEGT, per germline. The trim removed 7 bases at V and 0 bases at J, leaving 3 bases unmatched. The CDR3 covers 15 residues. The CDR3 region is CASTPSGRDQETQYF. CDR3 DNA: TGTGCCAGCACTCCTAGCGGGAGGGACCAAGAGACCCAGTACTTC.

The rearrangement links TRBV7-2 to TRBJ1-3; TRBD1 aligns across 7 bases. Germline assignment: CDR1 SGHTA and CDR2 FQGNSA. The CDR3 has 16 amino acids. With 5 bases clipped from V and 0 bases from J, the junction kept 7 bases outside the gene matches. CDR3 in amino acids: CASSKGQSLSGNTIYF. Written as DNA, the CDR3 is TGTGCCAGCAGCAAGGGACAGTCTCTCTCTGGAAACACCATATATTTT.

The V call is TRBV6-1, the J call TRBJ1-5; D is ambiguous. Per germline, CDR1 MNHNS and CDR2 SASEGT. The CDR3 spans 15 residues. Trimming took off 7 bases at V and 0 bases at J, with 13 bases between the two ends. The CDR3 is CASTPGGNSNQPQHF. The CDR3 DNA reads TGTGCCAGCACCCCGGGCGGGAATAGCAATCAGCCCCAGCATTTT.

The V call is TRBV12-3 or TRBV12-4, the J call TRBJ2-2; 10 bases are a match to TRBD2. The trim removed 6 bases at V and 4 bases at J, leaving 14 bases unmatched. The CDR3 covers 18 residues. The CDR3 loop reads CASRSFAKRGGATGELFF. The CDR3 DNA is TGTGCCAGCAGGTCCTTTGCGAAGCGGGGGGGCGCCACCGGGGAGCTGTTTTTT.

The chain recombines TRBV7-9 with TRBJ2-6; D call uncertain. V was pared by 5 bases and J by 0 bases, with 14 bases between. CDR1 and CDR2 from the germline V gene are SEHNR and FQNEAQ (reference sequence). The CDR3 has 17 residues. This chain's CDR3 is CASSPQWEGSGANVLTF. As DNA, the CDR3 is TGTGCCAGCAGCCCCCAATGGGAAGGCTCTGGGGCCAACGTCCTGACTTTC.

This clonotype was observed a handful of times. At one end the junction does not follow the germline gene, possibly because of a read error. J is TRBJ2-1 and V is TRBV6-4; 11 bases are shared with TRBD2. This CDR3 region has 16 residues. Per the germline V gene, CDR1 is MRHNA and CDR2 is SNTAGT. CDR3 DNA sequence: TGTGCCAGCAGTTACTCGACTAGCGGGGCGGGAAATGAGCAGTTCTTC. It yields the protein CASSYSTSGAGNEQFF.

This clonotype was seen repeatedly, ten times or more. CDR3 amino acids: CASSPSTGPYRQYF. CDR3 DNA sequence: TGTGCCAGCAGTCCCTCGACCGGTCCCTATAGGCAGTATTTT. The chain couples TRBV27 to TRBJ2-3; D uncertain. From germline, CDR1 is MNHEY and CDR2 SMNVEV (reference sequence). This CDR3 region has 14 residues. V was pared by 5 bases and J by 11 bases, with 20 bases between.

This clonotype was found many times. The chain carries TRBV12-3 or TRBV12-4 and TRBJ2-1, with 7 bases aligning to TRBD2. The CDR3 runs to 15 residues. Trimming took 1 base from V and 3 from J; bases not matched to a gene: 3. CDR3 in amino acids: CASSLGASGYNEQFF. Here the CDR3 DNA reads TGTGCCAGCAGTTTAGGTGCTAGCGGCTACAATGAGCAGTTCTTC.

This chain links TRBV20-1 with TRBJ1-5, with unresolved D. CDR1 and CDR2 from the germline V gene are DFQATT and SNEGSKA (reference sequence). V lost 6 bases and J lost 0, with 6 bases in between. The CDR3 covers 12 residues. CDR3: CSAGYSNQPQHF. Here the CDR3 DNA reads TGCAGTGCCGGATATAGCAATCAGCCCCAGCATTTT.

A note on this clonotype: Just one base apart from a much larger clone, this may be a read error. The chain links TRBV28 to TRBJ1-2, with D maybe TRBD1 (6 bases). The V end was cut by 2 bases, the J end by 3 bases, with 13 bases between. The CDR3 has 15 residues. Germline V gene lookup returns CDR1 MDHEN and CDR2 SYDVKM. The CDR3 DNA reads as TGTGCCAGCAGTTTACCCAGGGGAGCTGACTATGGCTACACCTTC. Its protein is CASSLPRGADYGYTF.

This clonotype was counted many times. The chain employs TRBV13 and TRBJ2-1, with 7 bases aligning to TRBD2. Germline V gene lookup returns CDR1 PRHDT and CDR2 FYEKMQ (reference sequence). CDR3 length: 15 amino acids. After removal of 3 bases from V and 7 bases from J, the junction contained 9 bases not matched to a gene. CDR3 protein: CASSFLLAEWNEQFF. CDR3 DNA: TGTGCCAGCAGCTTCCTGCTAGCGGAGTGGAATGAGCAGTTCTTC.

This clonotype has a count of ten or more. This chain uses TRBV2 with TRBJ1-4, with D tentatively TRBD1 (6 bases). The CDR3 runs 14 residues. Trimming removed 4 bases from V and 7 bases from J, with 13 bases in between. Germline CDR1 and CDR2: SNHLY and FYNNEI. CDR3 bases: TGTGCCAGCAGTGTAATGGCAGGGGTTGAAAAACTGTTTTTT. It codes for CASSVMAGVEKLFF.

V gene TRBV19 combines with J gene TRBJ2-3; TRBD1 matches 7 bases. Looked up from germline, CDR1 is LNHDA and CDR2 is SQIVND (reference sequence). The CDR3 runs to 15 residues. The ends lost 7 bases at V and 0 bases at J; junction bases unmatched: 7. The CDR3 reads CASTSDRDSTDTQYF. CDR3 in DNA: TGTGCCAGTACCTCCGACAGGGACAGCACAGATACGCAGTATTTT.

This clonotype was counted many times. The chain has TRBV6-1 and TRBJ2-1; the D gene is possibly TRBD1 (5 bases). Germline V CDR1 and CDR2: MNHNS, SASEGT. Trimming removed 1 base from V and 6 bases from J, with 10 bases in between. The CDR3 runs 14 residues. Here the CDR3 DNA reads TGTGCCAGCAGTGAAGGAGTTAGGGGCAATGAGCAGTTCTTC. It codes for CASSEGVRGNEQFF.

The chain links TRBV7-9 to TRBJ2-2; the D gene could be TRBD1 or TRBD2 (5 bases each). This CDR3 comprises 17 residues. Trimming removed 3 bases at V and 3 bases at J, with 17 bases between. Germline V CDR1 and CDR2: SEHNR, FQNEAQ (reference sequence). In DNA, the CDR3 is TGTGCCAGCAGCTTCCCGATTGAGGGGCCCGACACCGGGGAGCTGTTTTTT. Amino acid sequence: CASSFPIEGPDTGELFF. Combining the CDR3 with reference TRBV7-9 and TRBJ2-2 gives the whole variable domain DTGVSQNPRHKITKRGQNVTFRCDPISEHNRLYWYRQTLGQGPEFLTYFQNEAQLEKSRLLSDRFSAERPKGSFSTLEIQRTEQGDSAMYLCASSFPIEGPDTGELFFGEGSRLTVL.

This clonotype was counted ten times or more. The chain combines TRBV27 with TRBJ2-5; a weak D match, TRBD1 (5 bases). The CDR3 is 16 amino acids. Trimming took 1 base from V and 4 from J, leaving 16 bases between them. Germline-derived CDR1 and CDR2 are MNHEY and SMNVEV (reference sequence). This CDR3 is CASSLFGTGIPETQYF. CDR3 nucleotide sequence: TGTGCCAGCAGTTTATTTGGAACAGGCATTCCAGAGACCCAGTACTTC.

This clonotype came up many times. This sequence joins TRBV3-1 and TRBJ1-4, with no clear D. Trimming took off 3 bases at V and 5 bases at J, with 7 bases between the two ends. There are 13 residues in the CDR3. The germline V gene has CDR1 LGHDT and CDR2 YNNKEL (reference sequence). The CDR3 sequence is CASSQTGNEKLFF. The CDR3 region has the DNA TGTGCCAGCAGCCAGACGGGGAATGAAAAACTGTTTTTT.